This T cell receptor (beta chain) emerged from a study of blood T cells in healthy people across ages. CDR1 KGHDR and CDR2 SFDVKD come from the germline V gene. With 3 bases removed from V and 8 bases from J, the gap between germline ends came to 0 bases. The CDR3 loop spans 9 amino acids. The second PCR ran roughly 6 to 11 cycles with a sample-barcoded 5' primer and J-beta primers. TCRdb ran MiXCR on the 5' RACE reads and lists one entry per CDR3 protein. The sample has about 1.5 million distinct CDR3 sequences, under 55% seen once. The sequencing sample was made of blood. This sequence joins TRBV24-1 and TRBJ1-2; D uncertain. The source is a young woman in good health. CDR3 nucleotides: TGTGCCACCAGTGATGGCTACACCTTC. This gives the protein CATSDGYTF.